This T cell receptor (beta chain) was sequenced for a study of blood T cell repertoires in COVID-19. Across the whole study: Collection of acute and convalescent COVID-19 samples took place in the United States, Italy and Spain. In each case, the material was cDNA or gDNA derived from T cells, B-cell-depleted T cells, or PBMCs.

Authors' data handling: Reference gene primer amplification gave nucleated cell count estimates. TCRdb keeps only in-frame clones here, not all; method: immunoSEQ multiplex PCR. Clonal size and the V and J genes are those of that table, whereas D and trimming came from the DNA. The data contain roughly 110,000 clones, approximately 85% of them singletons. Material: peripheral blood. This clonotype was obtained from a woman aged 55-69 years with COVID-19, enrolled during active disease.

The CDR3 protein is CASTSPNNYGYTF. For the CDR3, the DNA is TGTGCCAGCACTAGCCCAAATAACTATGGCTACACCTTC. The genes are TRBV5-6 and TRBJ1-2; D is uncertain. This CDR3 has 13 residues. Germline V gene sequence: CDR1 SGHDT, CDR2 YYEEEE. Deletions cut 6 bases from V and 1 base from J, with 10 bases between. The variable domain in full, with the rest retrieved from reference TRBV5-6 and TRBJ1-2, is DAGVTQSPTHLIKTRGQQVTLRCSPKSGHDTVSWYQQALGQGPQFIFQYYEEEERQRGNFPDRFSGHQFPNYSSELNVNALLLGDSALYLCASTSPNNYGYTFGSGTRLTVV.